This TCR beta chain came from a study of ipilimumab plus nivolumab after autologous stem cell transplantation listed by TCRdb under 2021. For context, the study as a whole: Trial patients received a median of about five ipilimumab doses and about 8 nivolumab doses. The intent-to-treat population of the trial consisted of about 34 patients. The DLBCL cohort included primary refractory and relapsed disease, with 18-month progression-free survival of roughly 85% and 28% respectively. Patients undergoing autologous transplant for high-risk diffuse large B cell lymphoma, mature T cell lymphoma, or multiple myeloma were enrolled in the trial. On the study overall, not on this receptor specifically: Combined checkpoint inhibition as post-transplant consolidation was concluded by the authors to appear tolerable. According to the authors, a biologic rationale for studying the approach further came from T cell receptor repertoire, regulatory T cell phenotype and gut microbiota profiles.

Starting 14 to 28 days after the autologous transplant, patients began checkpoint therapy, which included ipilimumab at 1 mg/kg intravenously on day 1 of selected weeks. Nivolumab was given at 3 mg/kg intravenously on day 1 of weeks 1, 4, 7, 10, and every two weeks through week 26. This was a Phase Ib clinical trial that tested ipilimumab plus nivolumab, given as combined checkpoint inhibition, for consolidation following autologous stem cell transplantation. Trimming takes 5 bases off V and 6 bases off J; junction bases not matched to a gene: 8. The CDR3 numbers 14 residues from cysteine through phenylalanine. Only the CDR3 portion is preserved as DNA: 42 bases, with reading frame beginning at the first base. The germline V gene (reference sequence) yields LNHNV for CDR1 and YYDKDF for CDR2. The protocol used for the library was the immunoSEQ multiplex PCR assay. In TCRdb, the immuneACCESS table is reduced to in-frame sequences with V and J assigned. These tables do not hold every clone; where another copy was compared, an unresolved V gene accounts for under half, and the others remain unexplained. This sample lists approximately 20,000 clones; over 65% were detected once. 20% to 25% of the sample rests with the top ten.

This clone appeared a few times. The antigen it recognizes is unknown. No much larger clone is present one base from it, and per-base qualities are unavailable. The sequence joins TRBV15 to TRBJ2-3, with 7 bases aligning to TRBD2. This clonotype was obtained from a male donor with diffuse large B-cell lymphoma. Sequenced material: PBMCs, taken in a trial of ipilimumab plus nivolumab as post-transplant consolidation. The bases are TGTGCCACCAGCCTCCGGCGGGGGACGGATACGCAGTATTTT. The encoded protein is CATSLRRGTDTQYF.